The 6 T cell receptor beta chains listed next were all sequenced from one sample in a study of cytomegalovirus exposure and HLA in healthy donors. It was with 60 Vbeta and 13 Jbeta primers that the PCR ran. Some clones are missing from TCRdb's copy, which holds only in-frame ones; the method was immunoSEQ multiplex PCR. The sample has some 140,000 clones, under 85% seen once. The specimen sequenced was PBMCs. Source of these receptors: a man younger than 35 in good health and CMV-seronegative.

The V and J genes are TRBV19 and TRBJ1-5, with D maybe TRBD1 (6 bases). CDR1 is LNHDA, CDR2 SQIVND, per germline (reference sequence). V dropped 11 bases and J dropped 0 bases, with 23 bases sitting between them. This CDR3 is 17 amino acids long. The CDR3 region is CASFPGVTLYSNQPQHF. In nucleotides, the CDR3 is TGTGCCTCCTTCCCAGGGGTGACCCTATATAGCAATCAGCCCCAGCATTTT.

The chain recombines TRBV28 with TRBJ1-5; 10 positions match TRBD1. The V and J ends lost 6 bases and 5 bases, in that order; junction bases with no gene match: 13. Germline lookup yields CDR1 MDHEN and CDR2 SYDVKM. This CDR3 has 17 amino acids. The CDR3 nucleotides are TGTGCCAGCAGCTGGGACAGGGGACAGGGTACTCATCAGCCCCAGCATTTT. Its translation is CASSWDRGQGTHQPQHF.

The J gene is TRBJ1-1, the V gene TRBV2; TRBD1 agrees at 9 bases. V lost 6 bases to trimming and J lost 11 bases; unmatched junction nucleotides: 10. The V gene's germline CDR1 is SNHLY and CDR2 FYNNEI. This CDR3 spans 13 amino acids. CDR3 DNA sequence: TGTGCCAGCAGCCTAGGACAGGGGATTGGGGCTTTCTTT. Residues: CASSLGQGIGAFF.

CDR3 protein: CAAAETTYNEQFF. The CDR3 bases are TGTGCAGCGGCGGAAACCACCTACAATGAGCAGTTCTTC. The V call is TRBV6-5, the J call TRBJ2-1; D may be TRBD2 (5 bases). CDR1 is MNHEY, CDR2 SVGAGI, per germline. The CDR3 contains 13 residues.

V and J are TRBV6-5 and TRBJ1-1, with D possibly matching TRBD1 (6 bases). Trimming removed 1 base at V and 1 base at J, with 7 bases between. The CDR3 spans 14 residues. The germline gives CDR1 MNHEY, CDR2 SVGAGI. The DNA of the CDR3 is TGTGCCAGCAGTTACTGGGGACAGAACACTGAAGCTTTCTTT. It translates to CASSYWGQNTEAFF.

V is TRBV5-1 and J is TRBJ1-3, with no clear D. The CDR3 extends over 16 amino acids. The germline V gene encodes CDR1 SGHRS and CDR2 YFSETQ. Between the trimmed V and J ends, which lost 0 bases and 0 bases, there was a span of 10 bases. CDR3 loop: CASSLAGGSSGNTIYF. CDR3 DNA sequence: TGCGCCAGCAGCTTGGCCGGAGGCAGCTCTGGAAACACCATATATTTT.